What follows is one T cell receptor (beta chain) and its context. This specimen belongs to a study of T cells expressing NK-cell markers. TCRdb reprocessed the 5' RACE reads and stores each CDR3 protein as one record, lacking DNA. Its table records some 440,000 distinct CDR3 sequences. This sequence originates from a woman between 45 and 60 years old in good health. The source material was blood T cells: a sorted CD56 or NKG2C T cell subset, CD4+ or CD8+ T cells, or bulk PBMC T cells (not recorded which).

Here the CDR3 reads CASSTRGMGNTEAFF. The chain joins TRBV7-2 to TRBJ1-1; the D call of TRBD1 rests on TCRdb alone, since no DNA is present to check it. The CDR3 is 15 amino acids. Looked up from germline, CDR1 is SGHTA and CDR2 is FQGNSA.